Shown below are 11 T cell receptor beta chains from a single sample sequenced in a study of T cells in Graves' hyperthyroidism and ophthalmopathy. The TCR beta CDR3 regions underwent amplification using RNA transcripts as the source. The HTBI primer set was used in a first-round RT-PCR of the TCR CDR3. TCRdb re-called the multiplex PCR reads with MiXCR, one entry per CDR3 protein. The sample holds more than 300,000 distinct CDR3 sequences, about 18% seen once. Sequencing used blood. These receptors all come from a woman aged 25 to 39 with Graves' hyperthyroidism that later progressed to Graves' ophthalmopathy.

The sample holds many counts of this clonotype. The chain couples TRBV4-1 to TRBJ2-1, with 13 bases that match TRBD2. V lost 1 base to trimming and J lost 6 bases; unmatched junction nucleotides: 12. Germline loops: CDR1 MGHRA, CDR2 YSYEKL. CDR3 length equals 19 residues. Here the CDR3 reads CASSQAGTSGTKRRNEQFF. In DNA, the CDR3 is TGCGCCAGCAGCCAAGCCGGGACTAGCGGGACTAAGCGTCGCAATGAGCAGTTCTTC.

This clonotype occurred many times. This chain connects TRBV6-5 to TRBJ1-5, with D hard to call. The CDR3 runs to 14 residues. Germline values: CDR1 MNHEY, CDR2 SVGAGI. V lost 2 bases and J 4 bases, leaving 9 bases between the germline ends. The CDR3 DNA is TGTGCCAGCAGTTACGCTGGGTTTAATCAGCCCCAGCATTTT. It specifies CASSYAGFNQPQHF.

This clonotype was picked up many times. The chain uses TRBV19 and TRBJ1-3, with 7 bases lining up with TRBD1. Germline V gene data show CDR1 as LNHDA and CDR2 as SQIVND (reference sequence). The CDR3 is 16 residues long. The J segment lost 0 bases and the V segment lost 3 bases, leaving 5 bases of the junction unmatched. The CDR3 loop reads CASSIRDSISGNTIYF. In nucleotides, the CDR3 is TGTGCCAGTAGTATCCGGGACAGCATCTCTGGAAACACCATATATTTT.

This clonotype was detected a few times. As DNA, the CDR3 is TGCAGCGTTGCGCTCGGGACAAAGACTGAAGCTTTCTTT. It yields the protein CSVALGTKTEAFF. The rearrangement joins TRBV29-1 to TRBJ1-1; D is possibly TRBD1 (6 bases). This CDR3 has 13 amino acids. Germline V gene sequence: CDR1 SQVTM, CDR2 ANQGSEA. Trimming shortened V by 4 bases and J by 5 bases, and 14 bases separated the two germline ends. The entire variable domain, with the rest obtained from reference TRBV29-1 and TRBJ1-1, is as follows: SAVISQKPSRDICQRGTSLTIQCQVDSQVTMMFWYRQQPGQSLTLIATANQGSEATYESGFVIDKFPISRPNLTFSTLTVSNMSPEDSSIYLCSVALGTKTEAFFGQGTRLTVV.

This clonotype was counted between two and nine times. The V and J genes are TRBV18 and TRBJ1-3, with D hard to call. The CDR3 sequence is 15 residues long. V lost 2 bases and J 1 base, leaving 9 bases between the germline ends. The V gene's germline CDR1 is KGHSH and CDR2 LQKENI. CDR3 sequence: CASSPEVFSGNTIYF. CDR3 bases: TGTGCCAGCTCACCAGAGGTCTTTTCTGGAAACACCATATATTTT.

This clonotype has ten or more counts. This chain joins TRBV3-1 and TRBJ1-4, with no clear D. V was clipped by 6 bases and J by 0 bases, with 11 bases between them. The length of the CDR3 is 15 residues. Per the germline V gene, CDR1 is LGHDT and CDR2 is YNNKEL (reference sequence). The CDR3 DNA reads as TGTGCCAGCAGTCACCAGTTTGCAACTAATGAAAAACTGTTTTTT. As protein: CASSHQFATNEKLFF.

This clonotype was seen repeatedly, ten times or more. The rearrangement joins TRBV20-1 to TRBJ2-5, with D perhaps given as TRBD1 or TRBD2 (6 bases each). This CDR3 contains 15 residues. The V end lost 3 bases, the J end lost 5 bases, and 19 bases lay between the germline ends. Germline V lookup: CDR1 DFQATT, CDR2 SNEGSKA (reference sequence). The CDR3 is CSASRGQQGGETQYF. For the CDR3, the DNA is TGCAGTGCTAGTCGGGGGCAGCAGGGCGGGGAGACCCAGTACTTC.

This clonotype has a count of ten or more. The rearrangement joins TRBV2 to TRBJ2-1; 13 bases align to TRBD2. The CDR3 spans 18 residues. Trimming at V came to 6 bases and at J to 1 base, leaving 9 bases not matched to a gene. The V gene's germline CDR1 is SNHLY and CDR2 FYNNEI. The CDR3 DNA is TGTGCCAGCAGCCAAAAAGGACTAGCGGGAGCTTCCTACAATGAGCAGTTCTTC. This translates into CASSQKGLAGASYNEQFF.

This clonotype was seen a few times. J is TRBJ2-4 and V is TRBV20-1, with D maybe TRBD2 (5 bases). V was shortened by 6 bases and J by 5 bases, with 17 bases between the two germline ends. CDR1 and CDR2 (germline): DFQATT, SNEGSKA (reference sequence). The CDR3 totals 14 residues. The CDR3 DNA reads TGCAGTGCGCACGGGTGGCGGAGGCAAAACATTCAGTACTTC. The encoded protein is CSAHGWRRQNIQYF.

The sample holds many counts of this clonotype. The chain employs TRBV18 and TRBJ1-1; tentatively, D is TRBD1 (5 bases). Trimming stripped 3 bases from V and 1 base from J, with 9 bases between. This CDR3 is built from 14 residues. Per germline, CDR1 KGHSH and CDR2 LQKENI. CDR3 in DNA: TGTGCCAGCTCACCGACAGCACAGAACACTGAAGCTTTCTTT. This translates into CASSPTAQNTEAFF.

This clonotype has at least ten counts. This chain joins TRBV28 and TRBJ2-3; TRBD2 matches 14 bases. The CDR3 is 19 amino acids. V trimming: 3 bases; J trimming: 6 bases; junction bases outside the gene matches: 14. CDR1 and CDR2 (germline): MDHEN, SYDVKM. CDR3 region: CASSLFSGTSGSPVDTQYF. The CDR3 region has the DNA TGTGCCAGCAGTTTGTTCTCCGGGACTAGCGGGAGTCCCGTCGATACGCAGTATTTT.